This TCR beta chain was recorded in a study of blood T cell repertoires in COVID-19 (dated by TCRdb to about 2020). Turning to the overall study: Samples covering the acute and convalescent phases of COVID-19 were provided by collaborators in the United States, Italy and Spain. The material from the prospective study consisted of cDNA or gDNA derived from T cells, B-cell-depleted T cells, or PBMCs. The dataset comprised deeply sampled blood TCRbeta repertoires from subjects exposed to, actively infected with, or recovered from COVID-19. The repertoires were made available in a free public database intended to serve as a resource for research on the immune response to SARS-CoV-2. Samples came from the ongoing ImmuneRACE study (first 160 participants) plus 1,254 subjects from 6 global collaborators. The sample metadata nearly always contained a de-identified subject ID, COVID-19 status, age in years and sex. Where available, HLA class I and class II types were taken from metadata supplied by the sample provider and were not determined by assay-based typing. The study at large found these results: The quantity of clinical and demographic metadata differed by source and by participant and was supplied without curation.

One collaborating source in Seattle enrolled patients during active infection and followed them longitudinally through the course of disease. Each collaborating institution followed its own protocols to collect whole blood in K2EDTA tubes. Collaborator samples were shipped for TCRbeta analysis as frozen whole blood, isolated PBMCs, or DNA extracted from either sample type. TCRbeta CDR3 regions were amplified from genomic DNA using the immunoSEQ Assay, a bias-controlled multiplex PCR. Per the original workflow: The number of nucleated cells in each sample was estimated by amplification of reference gene primers within the assay. Sequence reads were collapsed and filtered to measure the absolute abundance of every unique TCRbeta CDR3 rearrangement. For each sample, productive Simpson clonality was calculated by taking the square root of Simpson's diversity index across productive rearrangements. The table was pulled from immuneACCESS by TCRdb, which kept in-frame rearrangements only. Such tables lose some clones; where checked, under half of the loss comes from unresolved V genes, and the rest has no known cause. V and J calls and clone size are as listed in that table; D and trimming were resolved from the DNA. This sample is represented by 200,000 to 250,000 clones; about four fifths of them were singletons. Over 6% of the sample goes to the ten largest clones.

Turning to this clone: The target of this receptor is not known. Qualities for individual bases were not recorded, and no much larger clone is one base off.

The germline V gene specifies SGHRS as CDR1 and YFSETQ as CDR2. The cysteine opens and the phenylalanine closes a CDR3 of 18 amino acids. Just CDR3 DNA is preserved here, 54 bases in frame from base 1. Compared with germline, V lacks 3 bases and J lacks 8 bases; bases without a gene match: 19. The sequence links TRBV5-1 to TRBJ1-4, with TRBD1 matching 7 junction bases. This TCR was recovered from a woman older than 75 with COVID-19, enrolled during active disease. The sample consisted of peripheral blood. For the CDR3, the sequence is CASSSRSGQNLINEKLFF. In nucleotides, the sequence is TGCGCCAGCAGCTCACGGTCGGGACAGAATCTTATTAACGAAAAACTGTTTTTT.